This T cell receptor beta chain was captured in a study of OX40 agonist ivuxolimab in advanced cancers. Study-level information: The eligibility criteria allowed prior anti-PD-1, anti-PD-L1 or anti-CTLA-4 therapy, and approximately 38% had some.

Trimming took 5 bases from V and 2 from J, leaving 9 bases between them. This CDR3 is 13 amino acids long. The germline V gene encodes CDR1 LNHDA and CDR2 SQIVND (reference sequence). Sequencing was performed with immunoSEQ multiplex PCR; in TCRdb, only in-frame clones are kept and a portion is missing. The sample has about 83,000 clones, 88% seen once. There are a few counts of this clone. The antigen is undetermined. General study points: Nonresponders included some who also had low normalized T-cell clonal expansion.

Autoimmune disease history or systemic immunosuppression led to patient exclusion. The chain links TRBV19 to TRBJ1-1; no clear D gene. The sequences come from CD4+ or CD8+ T cells sorted from blood, collected in a trial of the OX40 agonist ivuxolimab. This TCR derives from an adult with an advanced solid tumor such as melanoma, head and neck, liver or kidney cancer. The DNA of the CDR3 is TGTGCCAGTAGTTCCAGGCCTAACACTGAAGCTTTCTTT. Its protein is CASSSRPNTEAFF. Drawing the rest from reference TRBV19 and TRBJ1-1, the complete variable domain is DGGITQSPKYLFRKEGQNVTLSCEQNLNHDAMYWYRQDPGQGLRLIYYSQIVNDFQKGDIAEGYSVSREKKESFPLTVTSAQKNPTAFYLCASSSRPNTEAFFGQGTRLTVV.